This T cell receptor beta chain was recorded in a study of cytotoxic CD8 clonotypes in ibrutinib-treated CLL. About the research overall: Of the patients, about a dozen were relapsed/refractory, under 16 treatment-naive and around 17 IGHV unmutated.

The V gene lost 7 bases and the J gene lost 3 bases, with 21 bases spanning the gap. Per the germline V gene, CDR1 is LNHDA and CDR2 is SQIVND (reference sequence). The CDR3 extends over 16 amino acids. Some clones are missing from TCRdb's copy, which holds only in-frame ones; the method was immunoSEQ multiplex PCR. This table has roughly 200,000 clones, roughly 73% appearing once. This clone was counted a few times. This chain links TRBV19 with TRBJ1-1; D not resolved. This TCR derives from a human donor with chronic lymphocytic leukemia. Sequencing used PBMCs, obtained after 12 months of ibrutinib treatment. The CDR3 sequence: CASKARTTRVYTEAFF. The CDR3 DNA follows: TGTGCCAGTAAAGCCAGGACGACACGAGTGTACACTGAAGCTTTCTTT. Combining the CDR3 with reference TRBV19 and TRBJ1-1 gives the whole variable domain DGGITQSPKYLFRKEGQNVTLSCEQNLNHDAMYWYRQDPGQGLRLIYYSQIVNDFQKGDIAEGYSVSREKKESFPLTVTSAQKNPTAFYLCASKARTTRVYTEAFFGQGTRLTVV.